This entry lists 24 T cell receptor beta chains sequenced from one sample in a study of blood T cell repertoires in COVID-19. Assay: immunoSEQ multiplex PCR; the TCRdb copy retains only in-frame clones and omits some. The sample contains 70,000 to 95,000 clones, 80% to 90% of which appear only once. The source material was peripheral blood. The receptors here all came from a man aged 45-65 years with COVID-19, enrolled during active disease.

The V gene is TRBV19, the J gene TRBJ1-1; D call uncertain. Germline CDR1 reads LNHDA; CDR2 reads SQIVND (reference sequence). The V end was cut by 3 bases, the J end by 3 bases, with 2 bases between. The CDR3 has 11 residues. The CDR3 DNA is TGTGCCAGTAGTATCTACACTGAAGCTTTCTTT. Its protein is CASSIYTEAFF.

The chain uses TRBV5-1 and TRBJ2-2, with D perhaps matching TRBD2 (5 bases). V dropped 3 bases and J dropped 7 bases, with 13 bases sitting between them. The germline CDR1 and CDR2 sequences are SGHRS and YFSETQ. The CDR3 spans 14 residues. CDR3 protein: CASSSSPGSGELFF. The CDR3 nucleotides are TGCGCCAGCAGCTCCTCGCCGGGAAGCGGGGAGCTGTTTTTT.

V usage is TRBV5-1 and J usage is TRBJ2-7; 10 positions agree with TRBD1. Germline lookup yields CDR1 SGHRS and CDR2 YFSETQ. The V gene end was trimmed by 4 bases and the J gene end by 6 bases; junction bases not matched to a gene: 10. The CDR3 is made up of 15 amino acids. This CDR3 is CASSPGPGTGVEQYF. The CDR3 DNA is TGCGCCAGCAGCCCAGGCCCCGGGACAGGGGTCGAGCAGTACTTC.

A single count supports this clone. The chain uses TRBV4-1 and TRBJ1-1; D is perhaps TRBD1 (5 bases). The length of the CDR3 is 14 residues. V gave up 1 base and J gave up 5 bases, with 11 bases separating them. CDR1 MGHRA and CDR2 YSYEKL come from the germline V gene. The DNA for the CDR3 is TGCGCCAGCAGCCAAGCCCAGGGTCGAACTGAAGCTTTCTTT. Translating gives CASSQAQGRTEAFF.

The chain carries TRBV30 and TRBJ1-6, with D possibly TRBD1 on 5 matching bases. V gave up 0 bases and J gave up 6 bases, with 18 bases separating them. In germline, CDR1 is GTSNPN, CDR2 SVGIG (reference sequence). This CDR3 is 17 amino acids long. The CDR3 DNA reads TGTGCCTGGAGTGTACTTTATTGGGGGGGTACTAATTCACCCCTCCACTTT. As protein: CAWSVLYWGGTNSPLHF.

The chain carries TRBV4-2 and TRBJ1-6, with 12 bases fitting TRBD1. Germline CDR1 and CDR2: LGHNA and YNFKEQ. This CDR3 spans 16 amino acids. The V gene end was trimmed by 0 bases and the J gene end by 10 bases; junction bases not matched to a gene: 4. The CDR3 region has the DNA TGTGCCAGCAGCCAAGATGGGGACAGGGGGCTCTCACCCCTCCACTTT. Translated: CASSQDGDRGLSPLHF.

J is TRBJ1-6 and V is TRBV19; 7 bases fit TRBD1. V shed 4 bases, J shed 6 bases, and the junction held 9 bases outside the gene matches. The CDR3 loop spans 16 amino acids. CDR1 and CDR2 from the germline V gene are LNHDA and SQIVND (reference sequence). Here the CDR3 DNA reads TGTGCCAGTAGTACGACAGGGCGAGTCGGTAATTCACCCCTCCACTTT. Translated: CASSTTGRVGNSPLHF.

J is TRBJ1-1 and V is TRBV6-2 or TRBV6-3, with D perhaps TRBD1 (6 bases). The CDR3 is 14 amino acids. V lost 6 bases, J lost 2 bases, and 13 bases lay in between. CDR1 is MNHEY, CDR2 SVGEGT, per germline. The CDR3 bases are TGTGCCAGCAGGCCTCCGGGGGGCAACACTGAAGCTTTCTTT. It specifies CASRPPGGNTEAFF.

The V and J genes are TRBV11-1 and TRBJ2-1; D might be TRBD1 (5 bases). The ends were cut back, 2 bases at V and 2 bases at J, with 13 bases in the middle. Germline assignment: CDR1 SGHAT and CDR2 FQDESV (reference sequence). The CDR3 has 16 residues. This CDR3 reads CASSLPTVKPYNEQFF. DNA of the CDR3: TGTGCCAGCAGCTTACCGACAGTTAAGCCCTACAATGAGCAGTTCTTC.

The rearrangement joins TRBV19 to TRBJ1-1; possible D gene TRBD1, 5 bases. V lost 2 bases and J 8 bases, leaving 9 bases between the germline ends. The CDR3 consists of 12 residues. The germline V gene has CDR1 LNHDA and CDR2 SQIVND (reference sequence). The CDR3 DNA is TGTGCCAGTAGTATATCCTGGGGCGAAGCTTTCTTT. Protein product: CASSISWGEAFF.

Only a few counts were recorded for this clone. The gene calls are TRBV3-1 (or the pseudogene TRBV3-2) and TRBJ1-2, with D unclear. The CDR3 runs 14 residues. Germline V CDR1 and CDR2: LGHDT, YNNKEL (reference sequence). V lost 2 bases and J 3 bases, leaving 10 bases between the germline ends. The chain's CDR3 is CASSQRQDDYGYTF. The CDR3 DNA sequence: TGTGCCAGCAGCCAACGGCAGGATGACTATGGCTACACCTTC.

The CDR3 protein is CASSLALRDNEQFF. The CDR3 nucleotides are TGTGCCAGCAGCTTAGCACTGCGAGACAATGAGCAGTTCTTC. This rearrangement joins TRBV11-1 to TRBJ2-1; D unresolved. The germline CDR1 and CDR2 sequences are SGHAT and FQDESV (reference sequence). The CDR3 consists of 14 residues. The V end lost 0 bases, the J end lost 5 bases, and 8 bases lay between the germline ends.

This clone was seen a handful of times. The chain recombines TRBV3-1 (or the pseudogene TRBV3-2) with TRBJ2-3, with D possibly being TRBD2 (5 bases). The V gene's germline CDR1 is LGHDT and CDR2 YNNKEL (reference sequence). The V and J ends lost 4 bases and 1 base respectively, with 15 bases between them. CDR3 size: 16 residues. CDR3 region: CASSPTQGLGTDTQYF. The CDR3, as DNA: TGTGCCAGCAGCCCAACCCAAGGACTGGGCACAGATACGCAGTATTTT.

This clone was detected once. The rearrangement links TRBV5-1 to TRBJ1-1, with D maybe TRBD1 (6 bases). CDR3 length: 13 amino acids. The germline V gene has CDR1 SGHRS and CDR2 YFSETQ. V was trimmed by 5 bases and J by 0 bases, leaving 8 bases between them. The CDR3 DNA reads as TGCGCCAGCAGTGGGGGCTTGAACACTGAAGCTTTCTTT. Its protein is CASSGGLNTEAFF.

The V gene is TRBV28, the J gene TRBJ2-3; TRBD2 matches 11 bases. Germline values: CDR1 MDHEN, CDR2 SYDVKM. The CDR3 has 16 amino acids. The trim removed 5 bases at V and 5 bases at J, leaving 9 bases unmatched. CDR3 region: CASSLSTSGALDTQYF. The CDR3 nucleotides are TGTGCCAGCAGTCTCTCGACTAGCGGGGCGCTAGATACGCAGTATTTT.

J is TRBJ2-3 and V is TRBV5-4, with 9 bases fitting TRBD2. The CDR3 contains 16 residues. The J segment lost 2 bases and the V segment lost 5 bases, leaving 9 bases of the junction unmatched. CDR1 and CDR2 (germline): SGHNT, YYREEE (reference sequence). The CDR3, as DNA: TGTGCCAGCAGTACCGGGACTAGCAGGTCCACAGATACGCAGTATTTT. It translates to CASSTGTSRSTDTQYF.

The chain joins TRBV5-1 to TRBJ1-2; no clear D gene. Germline CDR1 is SGHRS and CDR2 is YFSETQ. The CDR3 is made up of 15 amino acids. V was shortened by 0 bases and J by 0 bases, with 9 bases between the two germline ends. The DNA of the CDR3 is TGCGCCAGCAGCTTGGCCCCCCTATCTAACTATGGCTACACCTTC. Translated, it gives CASSLAPLSNYGYTF.

V usage is TRBV4-2 and J usage is TRBJ2-1; 8 bases agree with TRBD1. Germline lookup yields CDR1 LGHNA and CDR2 YNFKEQ. V dropped 2 bases and J dropped 7; count of bases not matched to a gene: 13. This CDR3 has 17 residues. CDR3 sequence (DNA): TGTGCCAGCAGCCAACCCGGGACAGGACAAGTCGGAAATGAGCAGTTCTTC. This gives the protein CASSQPGTGQVGNEQFF.

The CDR3 nucleotides read TGCGCCAGCAGCTGGCGGGGACGGACAGATACGCAGTATTTT. Amino acids: CASSWRGRTDTQYF. The chain links TRBV5-1 to TRBJ2-3; the D gene is possibly TRBD2 (6 bases). Trimming pared 3 bases from V and 3 bases from J, leaving 11 bases between. This CDR3 region has 14 residues. Germline CDR1 is SGHRS and CDR2 is YFSETQ.

The genes are TRBV10-3 and TRBJ2-1; the match to TRBD2 covers 8 bases. CDR1 and CDR2 from the germline V gene are ENHRY and SYGVKD. CDR3 length: 16 amino acids. The V gene end was trimmed by 5 bases and the J gene end by 7 bases; junction bases not matched to a gene: 13. The CDR3: CAISPPPGGPLNEQFF. The CDR3 bases are TGTGCCATCAGTCCACCCCCGGGGGGGCCTTTGAATGAGCAGTTCTTC.

This clone was seen a handful of times. The chain recombines TRBV6-5 with TRBJ1-2, with D uncertain. The ends were cut back, 0 bases at V and 6 bases at J, with 14 bases in the middle. Germline V CDR1 and CDR2: MNHEY, SVGAGI. The CDR3 covers 15 residues. The CDR3 nucleotides are TGTGCCAGCAGTTACTCGATGTTAGAGGTTAATGGCTACACCTTC. Residues: CASSYSMLEVNGYTF.

CDR3 bases: TGTGCCAGCACCAGAGGGACATTCTACGAGCAGTACTTC. Translation gives CASTRGTFYEQYF. The chain uses TRBV6-5 and TRBJ2-7; TRBD1 is a possible D gene (6 bases). The CDR3 loop spans 13 amino acids. V gave up 7 bases and J gave up 3 bases, with 13 bases separating them. CDR1 and CDR2 (germline): MNHEY, SVGAGI.

V gene TRBV7-2 combines with J gene TRBJ1-6; no definite D call. This CDR3 has 15 residues. V gave up 3 bases and J gave up 7 bases, with 13 bases separating them. CDR1 SGHTA and CDR2 FQGNSA come from the germline V gene. The CDR3 sequence is CASSFHPNFNSPLHF. For the CDR3, the DNA is TGTGCCAGCAGCTTCCACCCTAATTTCAATTCACCCCTCCACTTT. The complete variable domain, with remaining parts taken from reference TRBV7-2 and TRBJ1-6, reads GAGVSQSPSNKVTEKGKDVELRCDPISGHTALYWYRQSLGQGLEFLIYFQGNSAPDKSGLPSDRFSAERTGGSVSTLTIQRTQQEDSAVYLCASSFHPNFNSPLHFGNGTRLTVT.

The V gene is TRBV4-1, the J gene TRBJ1-1; tentatively, D is TRBD1 (5 bases). Germline V gene data show CDR1 as MGHRA and CDR2 as YSYEKL. The V end was cut by 5 bases, the J end by 1 base, with 14 bases between. CDR3 size: 15 residues. CDR3 amino acids: CASSSRQGANTEAFF. In nucleotides, the CDR3 is TGCGCCAGCAGCTCACGGCAGGGCGCGAACACTGAAGCTTTCTTT.